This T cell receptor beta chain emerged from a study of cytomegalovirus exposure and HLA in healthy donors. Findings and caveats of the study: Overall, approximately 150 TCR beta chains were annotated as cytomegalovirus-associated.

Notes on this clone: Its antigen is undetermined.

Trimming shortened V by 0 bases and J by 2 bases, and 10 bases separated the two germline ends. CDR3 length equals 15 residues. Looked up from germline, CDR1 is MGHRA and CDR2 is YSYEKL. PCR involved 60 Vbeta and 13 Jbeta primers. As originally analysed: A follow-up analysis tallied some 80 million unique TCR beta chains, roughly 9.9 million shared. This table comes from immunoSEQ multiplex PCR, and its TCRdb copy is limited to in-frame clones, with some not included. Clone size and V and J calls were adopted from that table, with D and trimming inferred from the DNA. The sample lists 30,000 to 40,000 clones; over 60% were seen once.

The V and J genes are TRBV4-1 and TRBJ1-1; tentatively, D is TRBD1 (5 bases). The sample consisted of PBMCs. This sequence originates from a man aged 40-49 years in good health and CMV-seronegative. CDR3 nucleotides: TGCGCCAGCAGCCAAGATCCAGGGTATAACACTGAAGCTTTCTTT. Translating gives CASSQDPGYNTEAFF.